This section outlines one T cell receptor (beta chain) sequence together with its context. Its antigen target is currently unknown. No base quality values were provided; no much bigger clone lies one nucleotide off. This sample was taken from a study of beta chain features in type 1 diabetes (dated by TCRdb to the late 2010s). Describing the broader study: Mean age, gender distribution, total cell number and subset yield were not different between patients and healthy donors. A total of roughly 100 million sorted cells were examined across all samples, and the number of cells per subset was strongly correlated with RNA yield. The study compared the TCRB repertoires of sorted circulating CD4+ T cell subsets in recently diagnosed type 1 diabetes patients with those in matched healthy donors. Whereas all 30 or so donors provided naive and central memory subsets, regulatory and stem cell-like memory subsets were isolated from just 8 patients and roughly eight healthy donors.

Each donor gave one peripheral blood draw, about 110 mL on average, collected into heparinised tubes. A BD FACSAria II was used to sort naive, central memory, regulatory and stem cell-like memory CD4+ T cells with a panel that included CD45RO, CCR7, CD25, CD127, CD95 and CD27. A purity above 98% was achieved for all sorted populations. PBMCs were isolated right away by Lymphoprep density gradient centrifugation and were stained directly, without culture. To minimize batch effects, samples were stained and sorted in pairs, one healthy donor with one patient per experiment. The investigation overall reported the following: At VDJ recombination sites, patients with type 1 diabetes made fewer insertions and deleted more nucleotides, a pattern implying thymic rearrangement abnormalities. Naive, central memory and regulatory TCRB repertoires appeared more similar among patients than among healthy donors. Shorter templates might have been favored by PCR, but patient and control samples were amplified and corrected together, so both groups would have been affected equally by any skew. Because small numbers of individuals were included in the HLA sub-analyses, any influence of HLA type on TCRB rearrangement was left unresolved. Because cDNA was sequenced instead of genomic DNA, highly expressing activated cells could be over-represented, though the groups showed no difference in activation or CD3 levels. A moderate but significant shortening of TCRB CDR3 length was observed in type 1 diabetes patients in all four CD4+ subsets.

V trim: 2 bases; J trim: 5 bases; unmatched bases: 5. Based on the germline V gene, the CDR1 and CDR2 sequences are SGHRS and YFSETQ. The CDR3, cysteine through phenylalanine, is 15 amino acids long. Solely the CDR3 DNA is kept, with 45 bases framed from the first base. All of the isolated RNA was reverse transcribed with the High Capacity cDNA Reverse Transcription Kit, so expressed TCRB transcripts were sequenced. Deep immunoSEQ sequencing was applied to naive, central memory and regulatory T cell samples, giving an average of roughly 3.5 million total reads per sample. After sorted cells were lysed in RLT buffer, RNA was extracted with DNase-treated RNeasy Micro or Mini kits, with the choice depending on cell number. To prevent cross-contamination, every cell subset was processed on its own, while patient and healthy donor samples were processed together. Using the immunoSEQ multiplex PCR, TCRB sequences were amplified from cDNA into 87-bp fragments spanning the CDR3 region. Amplicons were sequenced on the Illumina HiSeq platform. The original methods were these. PCR bias was computationally corrected using synthetic template baselines, reads within Hamming distance 2 were collapsed, and singletons that could not be merged were discarded. Reads were aligned against IMGT to assign V, D and J genes, CDR3 length and insertions or deletions at six rearrangement sites. Within each subset, clonotype counts were normalized to sorted cell number, and only after that were true diversity and Gini coefficients computed with the tcR R package. Repertoire sharing was quantified using the overlap coefficient calculated on TCRB nucleotide sequences. This is the immuneACCESS table as TCRdb keeps it, with only in-frame sequences that have V and J called. A part of the clones is gone; compared with another copy, unresolved V genes explain less than half, and the rest is unexplained. For V, J and clone size, that table is used; D and trimming come from the DNA. Here the sample has some 140,000 clones; 9.2% occur a single time. 0.68% of the sample is taken by the ten largest.

The sequence came from a man aged 18 to 30 in good health. The sequenced sample was central memory CD4+ T cells from blood. The rearranged chain carries TRBV5-1 and TRBJ2-2, and 8 junction bases match TRBD2. For the CDR3, the sequence is CASSFSLAETGELFF. The sequenced DNA: TGCGCCAGCAGCTTTTCACTAGCGGAAACCGGGGAGCTGTTTTTT.